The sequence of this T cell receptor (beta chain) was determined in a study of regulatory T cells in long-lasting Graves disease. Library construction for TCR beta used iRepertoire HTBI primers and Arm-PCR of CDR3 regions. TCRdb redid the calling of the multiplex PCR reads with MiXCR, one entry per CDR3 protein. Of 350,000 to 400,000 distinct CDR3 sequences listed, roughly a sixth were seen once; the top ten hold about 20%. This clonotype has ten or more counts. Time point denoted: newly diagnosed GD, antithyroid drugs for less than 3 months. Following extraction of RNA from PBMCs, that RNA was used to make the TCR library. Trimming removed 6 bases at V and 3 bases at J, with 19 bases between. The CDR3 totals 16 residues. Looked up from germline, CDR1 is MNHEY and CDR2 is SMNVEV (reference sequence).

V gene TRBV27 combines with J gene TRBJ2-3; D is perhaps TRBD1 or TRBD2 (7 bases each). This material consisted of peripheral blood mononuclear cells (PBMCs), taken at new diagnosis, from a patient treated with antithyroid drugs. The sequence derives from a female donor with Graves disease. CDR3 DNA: TGTGCCAGCAGGCCCCGGGCCCAGGGGGGGACAGATACGCAGTATTTT. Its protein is CASRPRAQGGTDTQYF.